The 16 T cell receptor beta chains below all came from one sample that was sequenced in a study of T-cell reconstitution after alpha-beta-depleted transplantation in children. Preparing the TCRbeta library involved the use of unique molecular identifiers. Each CDR3 protein gets one entry after TCRdb re-called the PCR reads with MiXCR. The sample has under 250,000 distinct CDR3 sequences, about 7% seen once. The sample was PBMCs, taken before TCRalphabeta/CD19-depleted stem cell transplant. All receptors come from a boy aged 2 to 10 with acute lymphoblastic leukemia, due to receive a stem cell transplant.

This chain links TRBV19 with TRBJ1-1, with D uncertain. This CDR3 has 16 amino acids. Trimming removed 3 bases from V and 0 bases from J, with 14 bases in between. Looked up from germline, CDR1 is LNHDA and CDR2 is SQIVND (reference sequence). The CDR3 DNA reads TGTGCCAGTAGTATTCTTCTCGCAAATCTGAACACTGAAGCTTTCTTT. It codes for CASSILLANLNTEAFF.

Many counts were recorded for this clonotype. The chain links TRBV20-1 to TRBJ2-3; 10 nucleotides agree with TRBD2. V gave up 0 bases and J gave up 7 bases; unmatched junction bases: 13. The CDR3 is made up of 17 amino acids. Germline values: CDR1 DFQATT, CDR2 SNEGSKA (reference sequence). This CDR3 is CSARDALLAGNRNTQYF. In nucleotides, the CDR3 is TGCAGTGCTAGAGATGCCTTACTAGCGGGGAATCGAAATACGCAGTATTTT.

The sample holds many counts of this clonotype. This chain uses TRBV12-3 or TRBV12-4 with TRBJ2-7, with TRBD1 matching 7 bases. This CDR3 comprises 14 residues. V shed 3 bases, J shed 4 bases, and the junction held 6 bases outside the gene matches. The CDR3 coding sequence is TGTGCCAGCAGTTTCGGGCAGGGGGTGTACGAGCAGTACTTC. Amino acid sequence: CASSFGQGVYEQYF.

The chain combines TRBV4-1 with TRBJ1-1, with D possibly TRBD1 on 6 matching bases. This CDR3 has 15 residues. Trimming shortened V by 4 bases and J by 2 bases, and 14 bases separated the two germline ends. Germline V gene data show CDR1 as MGHRA and CDR2 as YSYEKL. CDR3 loop: CASSPRTEANTEAFF. CDR3 coding DNA: TGCGCCAGCAGCCCTCGGACAGAGGCAAACACTGAAGCTTTCTTT.

In its sample, this clonotype was seen many times. The chain joins TRBV20-1 to TRBJ2-5; TRBD2 matches 10 bases. The germline V gene encodes CDR1 DFQATT and CDR2 SNEGSKA (reference sequence). V was clipped by 8 bases and J by 2 bases; unmatched bases: 5. CDR3 size: 13 residues. This chain's CDR3 is CSWQTSGQETQYF. The CDR3 bases are TGCAGTTGGCAGACTAGCGGGCAAGAGACCCAGTACTTC.

This clonotype turned up a few times. The chain joins TRBV6-1 to TRBJ2-2, with D unclear. V lost 5 bases to trimming and J lost 5 bases, with 12 bases between them. Germline lookup yields CDR1 MNHNS and CDR2 SASEGT. CDR3 length equals 14 residues. The CDR3 reads CASSLRPFTGELFF. The DNA of the CDR3 is TGTGCCAGCAGTCTAAGACCTTTTACCGGGGAGCTGTTTTTT.

This clonotype was counted many times. The chain employs TRBV12-3 or TRBV12-4 and TRBJ2-2; tentatively, D is TRBD1 (6 bases). V dropped 1 base and J dropped 9 bases, with 12 bases sitting between them. This CDR3 has 14 residues. The CDR3 here is CASSLDRVVRELFF. In DNA form, the CDR3 reads TGTGCCAGCAGTTTAGACAGGGTAGTTCGGGAGCTGTTTTTT.

This clonotype was counted ten times or more. This chain connects TRBV11-2 to TRBJ2-1; the match to TRBD1 covers 8 bases. The germline V gene has CDR1 SGHAT and CDR2 FQNNGV. The CDR3 covers 16 residues. The J segment lost 7 bases and the V segment lost 3 bases, leaving 11 bases of the junction unmatched. The chain's CDR3 is CASSFDQGAPGNEQFF. The CDR3 DNA follows: TGTGCCAGCAGCTTTGACCAGGGGGCCCCGGGGAATGAGCAGTTCTTC.

In this sample, this clonotype turned up many times. The gene calls are TRBV7-8 and TRBJ1-1; the D gene is possibly TRBD1 (5 bases). V lost 2 bases and J lost 0, with 7 bases in between. Germline CDR1 SGHVS, CDR2 FQNEAQ. This CDR3 contains 14 residues. CDR3 DNA sequence: TGTGCCAGCAGCTTATACAGGTTGAACACTGAAGCTTTCTTT. This encodes CASSLYRLNTEAFF.

This clonotype was found a few times. The V gene is TRBV6-1, the J gene TRBJ1-4; D is possibly TRBD1 (6 bases). Trimming pared 6 bases from V and 5 bases from J, leaving 25 bases between. The CDR3 runs 18 residues. Germline CDR1 reads MNHNS; CDR2 reads SASEGT. CDR3 loop: CASRFPLGGGPLNEKLFF. The CDR3 DNA reads TGTGCCAGCAGGTTCCCCCTGGGCGGGGGCCCTCTCAATGAAAAACTGTTTTTT.

This clonotype has a count of ten or more. The rearrangement joins TRBV11-2 to TRBJ2-1, with D unresolved. The CDR3 runs 16 residues. Germline values: CDR1 SGHAT, CDR2 FQNNGV. Trimming left V 1 base short and J 7 bases short, with 17 bases between. In DNA, the CDR3 is TGTGCCAGCAGCTTAGTTTCAGTGGACCGCAGAAATGAGCAGTTCTTC. This gives the protein CASSLVSVDRRNEQFF.

This clonotype appeared many times. The rearrangement joins TRBV6-4 to TRBJ2-2; D remains unclear. This CDR3 comprises 12 residues. The ends were cut back, 6 bases at V and 6 bases at J, with 8 bases in the middle. CDR1 is MRHNA, CDR2 SNTAGT, per germline. The CDR3 spells CASSPPSGELFF. In nucleotides, the CDR3 is TGTGCCAGCAGCCCCCCGTCCGGGGAGCTGTTTTTT.

The V gene is TRBV21-1, the J gene TRBJ1-1; the tabulated D call, TRBD1, remains unverified against the DNA. TRBV21-1 is reported as a pseudogene. This CDR3 spans 20 amino acids. CDR3 loop: CASSPRKCGTTGDLNTEAFF. The CDR3, as DNA: TGTGCCAGCAGCCCCCGAAAGTGTGGGACCACAGGGGACCTGAACACTGAAGCTTTCTTT.

This clonotype showed up many times. The chain joins TRBV27 to TRBJ2-5, with TRBD2 as a possible D gene (6 bases). The V end was cut by 5 bases, the J end by 7 bases, with 17 bases between. The CDR3 length is 14 residues. Germline lookup yields CDR1 MNHEY and CDR2 SMNVEV (reference sequence). CDR3 in amino acids: CASSLDERAWTQYF. The CDR3 DNA follows: TGTGCCAGCAGTCTAGACGAGCGGGCGTGGACCCAGTACTTC.

The chain joins TRBV7-2 to TRBJ1-5; 10 bases align to TRBD1. CDR1 and CDR2 (germline): SGHTA, FQGNSA. CDR3 length: 14 residues. Germline trimming cut 4 bases from V and 9 bases from J; bases unmatched to any gene: 6. The CDR3 DNA is TGTGCCAGCAGCTCAGGACAGGGGGTCATGCCCCAGCATTTT. This gives the protein CASSSGQGVMPQHF.

This clonotype was counted between two and nine times. The V call is TRBV6-2 or TRBV6-3, the J call TRBJ1-2; 8 bases agree with TRBD1. CDR3 length: 15 residues. Per the germline V gene, CDR1 is MNHEY and CDR2 is SVGEGT. V lost 6 bases and J lost 3; bases outside the gene matches: 9. CDR3 sequence reads: CASSLLQGADYGYTF. The CDR3 DNA reads as TGTGCCAGCAGCCTTCTTCAGGGGGCGGACTATGGCTACACCTTC.